The T cell receptor (beta chain) described here comes from a study of T cell responses to AZD1222 COVID-19 vaccine. Study context: Samples with a second dose at about 4 or about 12 weeks were pooled together. Overall study results and limits: Reportedly, nearly half the spike-specific TCRs target unmutated variant regions. At 160-218 and 743-854, vaccine-associated CD4 TCRs were dominant, and they spanned spike.

As to this clone: Its antigen is still unknown.

There are 14 residues in the CDR3. V lost 1 base to trimming and J lost 8 bases, with 9 bases between them. From germline, CDR1 is SGHTA and CDR2 FQGTGA. The assay was immunoSEQ multiplex PCR, and TCRdb's table has in-frame clones only and misses some. The data show 150,000 to 200,000 clones, with 80% to 95% seen just once and around 2.3% held by the top ten. The sample consisted of peripheral blood, taken on day 0 of AZD1222 vaccination. The sequence was collected from an adult in good health. The V call is TRBV7-3, the J call TRBJ1-6; no firm D call. This CDR3 is CASSLNAGDSPLHF. Written as DNA, the CDR3 is TGTGCCAGCAGCTTAAATGCTGGGGATTCACCCCTCCACTTT.